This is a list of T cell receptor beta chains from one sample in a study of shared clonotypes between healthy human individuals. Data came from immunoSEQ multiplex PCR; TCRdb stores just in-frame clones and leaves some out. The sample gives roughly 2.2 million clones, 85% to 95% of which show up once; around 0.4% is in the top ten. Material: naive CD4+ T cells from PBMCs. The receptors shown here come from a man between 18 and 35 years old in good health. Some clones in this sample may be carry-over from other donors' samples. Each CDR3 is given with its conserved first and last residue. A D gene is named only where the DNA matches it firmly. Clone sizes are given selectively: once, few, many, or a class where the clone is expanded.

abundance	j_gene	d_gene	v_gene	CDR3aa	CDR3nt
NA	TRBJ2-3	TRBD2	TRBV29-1	CSVDPRGGDTQYF	TGCAGCGTTGACCCCCGGGGGGGGGATACGCAGTATTTT
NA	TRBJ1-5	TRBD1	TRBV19	CASHRDSGNQPQHF	TGTGCCAGTCACAGGGACAGCGGCAATCAGCCCCAGCATTTT
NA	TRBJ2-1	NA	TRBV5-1	CASSAGSDNEQFF	TGCGCCAGCAGCGCTGGGAGCGACAATGAGCAGTTCTTC
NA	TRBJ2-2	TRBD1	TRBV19	CASSYYPTGGKSGELFF	TGTGCCAGTAGTTACTACCCGACAGGGGGTAAGAGCGGGGAGCTGTTTTTT
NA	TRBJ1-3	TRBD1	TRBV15	CATRDRGQKNTIYF	TGTGCCACCAGGGATCGGGGACAGAAAAACACCATATATTTT
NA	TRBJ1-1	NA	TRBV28	CASSSDKALENTEAFF	TGTGCCAGCAGTTCCGATAAGGCTCTTGAGAACACTGAAGCTTTCTTT
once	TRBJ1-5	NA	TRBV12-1	CASSFFRNQPQHF	TGTGCCAGCAGCTTTTTCCGCAATCAGCCCCAGCATTTT
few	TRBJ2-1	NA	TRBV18	CASSPSSYNEQFF	TGTGCCAGCTCGCCGAGCTCCTACAATGAGCAGTTCTTC
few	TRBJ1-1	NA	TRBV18	CASSPLGGQSTEAFF	TGTGCCAGCTCACCGTTGGGGGGGCAGAGCACTGAAGCTTTCTTT
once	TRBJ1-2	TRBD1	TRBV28	CASSLGTGDTF	TGTGCCAGCAGTTTAGGGACAGGGGACACCTTC
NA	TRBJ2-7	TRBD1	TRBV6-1	CASFSGTGSSYEQYF	TGTGCCAGCTTTTCCGGGACAGGGTCATCCTACGAGCAGTACTTC
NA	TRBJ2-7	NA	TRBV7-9	CASSLEEGVGQYF	TGTGCCAGCAGCTTAGAGGAGGGAGTCGGGCAGTACTTC
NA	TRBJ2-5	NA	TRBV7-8	CASSLVGGGETQYF	TGTGCCAGCAGCTTAGTGGGGGGAGGTGAGACCCAGTACTTC
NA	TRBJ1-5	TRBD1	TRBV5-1	CASSPGQGSNQPQHF	TGCGCCAGCAGCCCCGGACAGGGTAGCAATCAGCCCCAGCATTTT
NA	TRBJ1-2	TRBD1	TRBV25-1	CASSEGGRGGNGYTF	TGTGCCAGCAGTGAAGGGGGCAGGGGGGGCAATGGCTACACCTTC
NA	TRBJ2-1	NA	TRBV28	CASSLVNEQFF	TGTGCCAGCAGTTTAGTAAATGAGCAGTTCTTC
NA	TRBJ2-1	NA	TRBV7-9	CASSLVGDDNEQFF	TGTGCCAGCAGCTTAGTGGGAGATGACAATGAGCAGTTCTTC
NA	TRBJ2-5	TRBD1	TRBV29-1	CSVAPWDRGQETQYF	TGCAGCGTCGCACCCTGGGACAGGGGTCAAGAGACCCAGTACTTC
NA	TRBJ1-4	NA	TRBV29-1	CSVVGQGMEKLFF	TGCAGCGTAGTGGGGCAGGGAATGGAAAAACTGTTTTTT
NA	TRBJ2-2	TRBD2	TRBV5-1	CASSGGDYPTGELFF	TGCGCCAGCAGCGGTGGGGACTACCCCACGGGGGAGCTGTTTTTT
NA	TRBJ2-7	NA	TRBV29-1	CSVVMWNTYEQYF	TGCAGCGTTGTAATGTGGAATACCTACGAGCAGTACTTC
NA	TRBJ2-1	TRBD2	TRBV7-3	CASSPKPSGIVDEQFF	TGTGCCAGCAGCCCAAAACCTAGCGGGATTGTGGATGAGCAGTTCTTC
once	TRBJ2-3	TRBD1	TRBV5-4	CASSLPGTGSTDTQYF	TGTGCCAGCAGCTTGCCTGGGACAGGGAGCACAGATACGCAGTATTTT
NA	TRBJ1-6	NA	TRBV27	CASSLLPGISPLHF	TGTGCCAGCAGTTTACTCCCAGGGATCTCACCCCTCCACTTT
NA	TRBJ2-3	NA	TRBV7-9	CASSSLERATDTQYF	TGTGCCAGCAGCTCCCTTGAAAGGGCAACAGATACGCAGTATTTT
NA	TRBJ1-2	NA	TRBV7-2	CASSFVSAGGYTF	TGTGCCAGCAGCTTCGTTAGTGCCGGAGGCTACACCTTC
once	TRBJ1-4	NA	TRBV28	CASSSSGRTNEKLFF	TGTGCCAGCAGTTCCTCGGGACGGACTAATGAAAAACTGTTTTTT
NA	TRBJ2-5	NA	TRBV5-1	CASSLRLGETQYF	TGCGCCAGCAGCTTACGACTGGGAGAGACCCAGTACTTC
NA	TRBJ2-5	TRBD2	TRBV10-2	CASSPGLAVAGETQYF	TGCGCCAGCAGCCCGGGACTAGCGGTTGCCGGGGAGACCCAGTACTTC
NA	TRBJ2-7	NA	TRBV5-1	CASTPRAGAPSYEQYF	TGCGCCAGCACCCCCCGAGCAGGGGCCCCCTCCTACGAGCAGTACTTC
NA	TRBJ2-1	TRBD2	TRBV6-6	CASIYRLADYNEQFF	TGTGCCAGCATTTATCGACTAGCGGACTACAATGAGCAGTTCTTC
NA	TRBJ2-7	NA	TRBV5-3	CARSLATDYKLSYEQYF	TGTGCCAGAAGCTTGGCGACCGATTACAAACTCTCCTACGAGCAGTACTTC
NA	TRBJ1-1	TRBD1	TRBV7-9	CASSSRRAKGAGTEAFF	TGTGCCAGCAGCTCGAGAAGAGCTAAGGGGGCTGGCACTGAAGCTTTCTTT
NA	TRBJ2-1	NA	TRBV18	CASSPGGRGSYNEQFF	TGTGCCAGCTCACCAGGGGGAAGGGGCTCCTACAATGAGCAGTTCTTC
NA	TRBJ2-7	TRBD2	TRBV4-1	CASSQGYQREYEQYF	TGCGCCAGCAGCCAAGGTTACCAGCGGGAGTACGAGCAGTACTTC
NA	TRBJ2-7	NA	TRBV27	CASSLKLAPFLPEQYF	TGTGCCAGCAGTTTAAAACTAGCTCCTTTTCTTCCCGAGCAGTACTTC
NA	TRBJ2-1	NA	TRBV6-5	CASSNPGELQFF	TGTGCCAGCAGCAATCCGGGCGAACTACAGTTCTTC
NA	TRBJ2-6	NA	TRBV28	CASISPGVSGANVLTF	TGTGCCAGCATTTCCCCGGGTGTCTCTGGGGCCAACGTCCTGACTTTC
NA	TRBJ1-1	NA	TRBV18	CASSPTAGESTEAFF	TGTGCCAGCTCACCTACGGCAGGGGAGTCCACTGAAGCTTTCTTT
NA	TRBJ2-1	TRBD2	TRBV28	CASSTGWRGDNEQFF	TGTGCCAGCAGCACAGGGTGGCGGGGGGACAATGAGCAGTTCTTC
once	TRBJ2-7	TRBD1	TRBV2	CASSGDRNYEQYF	TGTGCCAGCAGTGGGGACAGGAACTACGAGCAGTACTTC
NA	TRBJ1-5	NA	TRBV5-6	CASSFAEGHGLNQPQHF	TGTGCCAGCAGCTTCGCGGAGGGTCACGGGCTTAATCAGCCCCAGCATTTT
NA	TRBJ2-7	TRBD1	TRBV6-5	CASSRDRGSYEQYF	TGTGCCAGCAGCCGGGACAGGGGAAGCTACGAGCAGTACTTC
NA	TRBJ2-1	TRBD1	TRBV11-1	CASCQGVLDEQFF	TGTGCCAGCTGTCAGGGGGTCCTCGATGAGCAGTTCTTC
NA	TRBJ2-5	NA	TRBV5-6	CASSSHLQETQYF	TGTGCCAGCAGCAGCCACCTCCAAGAGACCCAGTACTTC
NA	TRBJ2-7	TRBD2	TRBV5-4	CASSPGLAGGLSYEQYF	TGTGCCAGCAGCCCTGGACTAGCGGGAGGCCTCTCCTACGAGCAGTACTTC
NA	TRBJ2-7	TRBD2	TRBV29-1	CSVGLLAGVHEQYF	TGCAGCGTTGGTCTTCTAGCGGGAGTCCACGAGCAGTACTTC
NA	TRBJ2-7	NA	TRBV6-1	CASSVYHTSYEQYF	TGTGCCAGCAGTGTCTACCACACCTCCTACGAGCAGTACTTC
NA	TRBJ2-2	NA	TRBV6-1	CASSEGRANTGELFF	TGTGCCAGCAGTGAGGGACGGGCGAACACCGGGGAGCTGTTTTTT
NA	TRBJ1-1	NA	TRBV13	CASSLRYTEAFF	TGTGCCAGCAGCTTGAGGTACACTGAAGCTTTCTTT